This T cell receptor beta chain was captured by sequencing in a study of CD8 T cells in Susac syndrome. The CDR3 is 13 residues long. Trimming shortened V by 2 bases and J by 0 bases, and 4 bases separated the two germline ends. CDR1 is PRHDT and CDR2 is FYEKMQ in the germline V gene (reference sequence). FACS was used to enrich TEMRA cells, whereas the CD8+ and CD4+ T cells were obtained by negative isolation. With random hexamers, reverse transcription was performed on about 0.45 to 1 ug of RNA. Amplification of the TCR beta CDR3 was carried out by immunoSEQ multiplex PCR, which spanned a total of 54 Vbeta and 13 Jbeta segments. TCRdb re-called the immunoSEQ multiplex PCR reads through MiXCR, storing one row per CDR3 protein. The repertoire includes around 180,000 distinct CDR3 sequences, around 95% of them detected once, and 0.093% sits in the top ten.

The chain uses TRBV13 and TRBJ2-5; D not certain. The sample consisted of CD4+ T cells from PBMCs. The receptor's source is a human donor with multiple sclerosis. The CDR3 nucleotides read TGTGCCAGCAGCTTAAAAGACCAAGAGACCCAGTACTTC. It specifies CASSLKDQETQYF.